The TCR beta chain under discussion was sequenced for a study of T cells in Graves' hyperthyroidism and ophthalmopathy. The CDR3 has 17 residues. CDR1 is SEHNR and CDR2 is FQNEAQ in the germline V gene (reference sequence). With V trimmed by 5 bases and J by 0 bases, 11 bases remained unmatched. Amplified regions were TCR beta CDR3 sequences from RNA transcripts. With the HTBI primer set, the TCR CDR3 went through a first round of RT-PCR. TCRdb reanalysed the multiplex PCR reads using MiXCR and keeps one entry per CDR3 protein. The sample includes roughly 580,000 distinct CDR3 sequences, around 46% of them seen just once.

The rearrangement uses TRBV7-9 and TRBJ1-1; 8 nucleotides agree with TRBD1. The source is a woman between 18 and 29 years old with Graves' hyperthyroidism. What was sequenced was peripheral blood or thyroid tissue (not recorded which). The CDR3 loop is CASSPLRGHNVNTEAFF. The DNA of the CDR3 is TGTGCCAGCAGCCCCCTCAGGGGGCATAATGTGAACACTGAAGCTTTCTTT.